This TCR beta chain emerged from a study of T-cell memory formation after mild COVID-19. At the level of the study: Across donors, TCR clusters were largely donor specific.

Via MiXCR, TCRdb re-called the 5' RACE reads, giving one row per CDR3 protein. The sample consists of 110,000 to 150,000 distinct CDR3 sequences, 11% to 15% of them appearing once. V dropped 4 bases and J dropped 2 bases, with 18 bases sitting between them. Germline V gene data show CDR1 as LGHNA and CDR2 as YNFKEQ. The CDR3 has 16 amino acids. This sequence originates from an adult woman who had mild COVID-19 (a few samples of this study predate the infection). Cell type and time point are not known. The sequenced sample was PBMCs or a T cell subset sorted from them (not recorded which). The genes are TRBV4-2 and TRBJ2-7, with D tentatively TRBD2 (6 bases). The CDR3 sequence is CASSPEAGSSAYEQYF. The CDR3 region has the DNA TGTGCCAGCAGCCCAGAAGCGGGTAGCAGCGCCTACGAGCAGTACTTC.